Only a few counts were recorded for the clone carrying this T cell receptor beta chain. Its antigen is currently unknown. Time point noted: newly diagnosed GD, antithyroid drugs for less than 3 months. PBMCs were the source of the RNA used for TCR sequencing. These data come from a study of regulatory T cells in long-lasting Graves disease. Combining iRepertoire HTBI primers with Arm-PCR of CDR3 regions, the authors built TCR beta libraries. TCRdb processed the multiplex PCR reads anew with MiXCR; each CDR3 protein has one entry. This table holds some 450,000 distinct CDR3 sequences, 15% to 20% found once. Study-wide results and limits: Persistent disease samples used TRBV28, TRBJ1-2 and TRBJ2-5 preferentially.

Germline values: CDR1 MGHDK, CDR2 SYGVNS. CDR3 length: 12 amino acids. Trimming cost V 10 bases and J 1 base; bases outside gene matches: 2. These data were likewise used in another study, on T cells in Graves' hyperthyroidism and ophthalmopathy.

The sequence came from a woman aged 25 to 45 with Graves disease. Sequencing used peripheral blood mononuclear cells (PBMCs), obtained at new diagnosis, from a patient treated with antithyroid drugs. The chain links TRBV25-1 to TRBJ2-7, with 9 bases matching TRBD1. CDR3 region: CATGTGSYEQYF. CDR3 DNA: TGTGCCACCGGGACAGGGTCCTACGAGCAGTACTTC.